This TCR beta chain was profiled in a study of human T cells and chemical hapten exposure. Overall study context: Small discrepancies in pooled library volume mainly accounted for the varying TCR yields per sample.

V shed 8 bases and J shed 0 bases, with 11 bases lying between them. This CDR3 contains 14 residues. From germline, CDR1 is SGHTA and CDR2 FQGNSA. Documented time point: patch test 1, 2 weeks after DPC sensitization. This sample's treatment: therapeutic diphenylcyclopropenone sensitization with weekly scalp DPC. Patch tests were applied only after blood draws. This clonotype was counted ten times or more. Its antigen is undetermined. TCRdb independently ran MiXCR on the RACE reads; one entry per CDR3 protein. The repertoire has 95,000 to 150,000 distinct CDR3 sequences, roughly an eighth of them found once; the top ten carry around 0.84%. Study-wide findings and caveats: The formation of large CDR3 similarity clusters by expanded TCRs significantly exceeded that of controls. Unchanged with DPC sensitization were TCRs above 1 in 1000 frequency.

This sequence originates from a man aged 18 to 29 with alopecia areata. Some clones in this sample may be carry-over from other donors' samples. Sample: whole blood, taken in connection with sensitization to the hapten diphenylcyclopropenone (DPC). The chain uses TRBV7-2 and TRBJ1-3; tentatively, D is TRBD1 (6 bases). The CDR3 DNA reads as TGTGCCAGCTCCGGACAGATCTCTGGAAACACCATATATTTT. It specifies CASSGQISGNTIYF.